This is a list of T cell receptor beta chains from one sample in a study of beta chain features in type 1 diabetes. The data were produced by immunoSEQ multiplex PCR, yet TCRdb's version contains in-frame clones alone and is incomplete. The sample yields 150,000 or so clones, roughly 48% seen once. Sequenced input: Tregs from blood. Receptors originate from a man aged 18 to 29 in good health. CDR3s include the opening cysteine and the closing phenylalanine or tryptophan. Fields, in order: J gene, clone size, D gene, V gene, CDR3 protein, CDR3 DNA. D genes are given only for firm matches. The size of a clone is reported for some rows only, either as once, few or many, or as a class for expanded clones.

J gene: TRBJ2-5
clone size: few
D gene: TRBD2
V gene: TRBV7-2
CDR3 protein: CASSFGLAGGQETQYF
CDR3 DNA: TGTGCCAGCAGCTTCGGACTAGCGGGGGGTCAAGAGACCCAGTACTTC

J gene: TRBJ1-4
clone size: few
D gene: -
V gene: TRBV28
CDR3 protein: CASSSVGVGEKLFF
CDR3 DNA: TGTGCCAGCAGCTCGGTCGGGGTTGGTGAAAAACTGTTTTTT

J gene: TRBJ1-1
clone size: -
D gene: -
V gene: TRBV7-2
CDR3 protein: CASSPPWTDEAFF
CDR3 DNA: TGTGCCAGCAGCCCCCCCTGGACAGATGAAGCTTTCTTT

J gene: TRBJ2-7
clone size: -
D gene: TRBD1
V gene: TRBV7-9
CDR3 protein: CASSPGQGRSYEQYF
CDR3 DNA: TGTGCCAGCAGCCCAGGACAGGGTCGATCCTACGAGCAGTACTTC

J gene: TRBJ1-1
clone size: once
D gene: -
V gene: TRBV4-3
CDR3 protein: CASSQQVFGNTEAFF
CDR3 DNA: TGCGCCAGCAGCCAGCAGGTGTTTGGGAACACTGAAGCTTTCTTT

J gene: TRBJ2-7
clone size: few
D gene: TRBD2
V gene: TRBV7-9
CDR3 protein: CASSPSGGGGEQYF
CDR3 DNA: TGTGCCAGCAGCCCCAGCGGGGGAGGGGGTGAGCAGTACTTC

J gene: TRBJ2-3
clone size: -
D gene: TRBD2
V gene: TRBV25-1
CDR3 protein: CASSPSKIAGASDTQYF
CDR3 DNA: TGTGCCAGCAGTCCCTCCAAGATAGCGGGAGCATCAGATACGCAGTATTTT

J gene: TRBJ1-6
clone size: -
D gene: TRBD1
V gene: TRBV30
CDR3 protein: CAWERQGYSPLHF
CDR3 DNA: TGTGCCTGGGAAAGACAGGGATATTCACCCCTCCACTTT

J gene: TRBJ2-1
clone size: -
D gene: TRBD2
V gene: TRBV30
CDR3 protein: CASRTSGFYNEQFF
CDR3 DNA: TGTGCCTCGAGGACTAGCGGATTCTACAATGAGCAGTTCTTC

J gene: TRBJ2-2
clone size: -
D gene: -
V gene: TRBV29-1
CDR3 protein: CSVDLLQGNTGELFF
CDR3 DNA: TGCAGCGTTGACCTACTACAGGGGAACACCGGGGAGCTGTTTTTT

J gene: TRBJ2-3
clone size: -
D gene: -
V gene: TRBV15
CDR3 protein: CATSRKGGRTSTQYF
CDR3 DNA: TGTGCCACCAGCAGGAAGGGAGGTCGCACAAGTACGCAGTATTTT